The rows below give T cell receptor beta chains drawn from one sample of a study of OX40 agonist ivuxolimab in advanced cancers. Generated by immunoSEQ multiplex PCR, the TCRdb table keeps only in-frame clones and is missing some. The top ten hold 5% to 6.5% of the sample, which has tens of thousands of clones, roughly nine tenths seen once. Sequencing used CD4+ or CD8+ T cells sorted from blood, obtained in a trial of the OX40 agonist ivuxolimab. The receptors come from an adult with an advanced solid tumor such as melanoma, head and neck, liver or kidney cancer. Both conserved end residues are trimmed from each CDR3.

v_gene | CDR3aa
TRBV4-1 | ASSQTGTNTEAF
TRBV19 | ASSRAYNEQF
TRBV4-1 | ASSHHRGHPLTEAF
TRBV9 | ASSVEGTSTDTQY
TRBV7-9 | ASSLVGGLAGRTGELF
TRBV7-9 | ASSLEDRNEQF
TRBV13 | ASSLGPGGRGATNYGYT
TRBV25-1 | ASSEGYTGNTIY
TRBV5-1 | ASSLSDVAKNIQY
TRBV28 | ASSLQDIHQF
TRBV2 | ARNNQENYGYT
TRBV5-8 | ASSFGTASNEKLF
TRBV7-9 | ANAPAGGPSYNEQF
TRBV7-3 | ASSSGEVNTEAF
TRBV4-1 | ASSLVASGGMDTQY
TRBV5-1 | ASSLGVGIAPDTQY
TRBV19 | ASSILNNEQF
TRBV14 | ASSPQMGGALHYEQY
TRBV5-6 | ASSLVLGGGTEAF
TRBV9 | ASSLLAGGDEQF
TRBV7-8 | ASSLTAGAPYNEQF
TRBV12-5 | ASGLDRPSGNTIY
TRBV7-2 | ASSLVRSSGAYEQY
TRBV29-1 | SVGQGSLYEQY
TRBV18 | ASSPSATGGLLNPYEQY
TRBV6-4 | ASSPSGTGVGYT
TRBV11-2 | ASSSTGSTGNTIY
TRBV13 | ASSNASGPPYEQY
TRBV5-1 | ASSFGGEKLF
TRBV7-8 | ASSLYQETQY
TRBV28 | ASSYRVAGGELF
TRBV27 | ASSLTPGGRSPVSRGYT
TRBV5-4 | ASSIGSSNSGNTIY
TRBV5-1 | ASSLGQGVDEQF
TRBV9 | ASSADGWNTEAF
TRBV11-3 | ASSPPGSRSYNEQF
TRBV5-4 | ASSSGQGGNSPLH
TRBV9 | ASSLTGGNTGELF
TRBV5-6 | ASSGGTEAF
TRBV25-1 | ASSIPEAF
TRBV28 | ASIRTGLSEAF
TRBV6-5 | ASSYGGANYGYT